These T cell receptor beta chains were read from a single sample in a study of cytomegalovirus exposure and HLA in healthy donors. TCRdb's table, derived via immunoSEQ multiplex PCR, lists solely in-frame clones and lacks some. The sample holds around 98,000 clones; around 68% are singletons and the top ten take about 2.5%. Sample: PBMCs. These receptors came from a man aged 50-59 years in good health and CMV-seronegative. Each CDR3 is given with its conserved first and last residue. A D gene is named only where the DNA matches it firmly. Not all rows give a size; the values are once, few, many and, for expanded clones, a class.

once,TRBD1,TRBJ2-3,TRBV2,CASRVDRVDTQYF,TGTGCCAGCAGGGTAGACAGGGTCGATACGCAGTATTTT
NA,NA,TRBJ1-3,TRBV6-6,CASSLSKGREGNTIYF,TGTGCCAGCAGCCTTTCGAAGGGGCGCGAGGGAAACACCATATATTTT
NA,TRBD1,TRBJ2-5,TRBV7-9,CASSFADRGETQYF,TGTGCCAGCAGCTTCGCGGACAGGGGAGAGACCCAGTACTTC
NA,TRBD1,TRBJ2-2,TRBV10-3,CAISGTGENTGELFF,TGTGCCATCAGTGGCACAGGGGAAAACACCGGGGAGCTGTTTTTT
NA,TRBD2,TRBJ2-5,TRBV28,CASDLAGQETQYF,TGTGCCAGCGATCTAGCGGGGCAAGAGACCCAGTACTTC
NA,NA,TRBJ2-1,TRBV6-5,CASTTLRGGEGQFF,TGTGCCAGCACCACGCTCCGTGGTGGCGAGGGGCAGTTCTTC
few,NA,TRBJ1-4,TRBV4-3,CASSQVHDPGREKLFF,TGCGCCAGCAGCCAAGTTCATGACCCAGGTAGAGAAAAACTGTTTTTT
NA,NA,TRBJ2-1,TRBV2,CASSLDRLIYNEQFF,TGTGCCAGCAGTTTAGACAGGCTTATCTACAATGAGCAGTTCTTC
few,TRBD1,TRBJ2-2,TRBV5-4,CASSYRQGANTGELFF,TGTGCCAGCAGCTACAGACAGGGTGCGAACACCGGGGAGCTGTTTTTT
few,NA,TRBJ2-7,TRBV12-2,CASRLGRGQGYEQYF,TGTGCAAGTCGCTTAGGTCGTGGGCAGGGATACGAGCAGTACTTC
NA,TRBD2,TRBJ2-7,TRBV7-6,CASSLDPVGGSYEQYF,TGTGCCAGCAGCTTGGACCCCGTGGGGGGGTCCTACGAGCAGTACTTC
NA,NA,TRBJ2-6,TRBV15,CATSSRGVGSSGANVLTF,TGTGCCACCAGCTCCCGAGGGGTCGGGAGCTCTGGGGCCAACGTCCTGACTTTC
NA,TRBD1,TRBJ1-4,TRBV19,CASRMTGTANEKLFF,TGTGCCAGTAGGATGACAGGGACAGCTAATGAAAAACTGTTTTTT
NA,TRBD1,TRBJ1-2,TRBV7-2,CASSGRTGGYGYTF,TGTGCCAGCAGCGGGCGGACAGGGGGCTATGGCTACACCTTC
NA,NA,TRBJ2-2,TRBV27,CASSSIRTGNTGELFF,TGTGCCAGCAGCTCCATTCGAACAGGGAACACCGGGGAGCTGTTTTTT
NA,TRBD1,TRBJ1-3,TRBV7-2,CASSLGGQGADTIYF,TGTGCCAGCAGCTTGGGGGGACAGGGGGCAGACACCATATATTTT
NA,NA,TRBJ2-7,TRBV7-2,CASSYRPLEQYF,TGTGCCAGCAGCTACCGCCCGCTCGAGCAGTACTTC
NA,TRBD2,TRBJ2-1,TRBV13,CASSSHGEGGPLYVSYNEQFF,TGTGCCAGCAGCTCCCACGGTGAGGGAGGGCCCCTTTACGTGTCTTACAATGAGCAGTTCTTC
NA,TRBD1,TRBJ2-1,TRBV29-1,CSVAGDRDNEQFF,TGCAGCGTTGCCGGGGACAGGGACAATGAGCAGTTCTTC
NA,NA,TRBJ1-1,TRBV9,CASSDRVGVTEAFF,TGTGCCAGCAGCGACAGGGTTGGAGTGACTGAAGCTTTCTTT
NA,NA,TRBJ2-4,TRBV6-4,CASSETGNPSDIQYF,TGTGCCAGCAGTGAAACAGGGAATCCGTCCGACATTCAGTACTTC
few,TRBD2,TRBJ2-1,TRBV18,CASSPPSSGGSNEQFF,TGTGCCAGCTCACCACCGTCTAGCGGGGGGTCCAATGAGCAGTTCTTC
NA,NA,TRBJ2-2,TRBV4-3,CASSQEWGGLNTGELFF,TGCGCCAGCAGCCAAGAGTGGGGCGGATTGAACACCGGGGAGCTGTTTTTT
NA,NA,TRBJ2-7,TRBV4-1,CASSQGPSEQYF,TGCGCCAGCAGCCAGGGGCCGTCCGAGCAGTACTTC
few,NA,TRBJ2-1,TRBV7-8,CASSLRSSRNEQFF,TGTGCCAGCAGCTTAAGGTCTAGTCGCAATGAGCAGTTCTTC
NA,TRBD2,TRBJ2-7,TRBV11-2,CASSPGLGEGYEQYF,TGTGCCAGCAGCCCCGGACTAGGGGAGGGCTACGAGCAGTACTTC
NA,TRBD2,TRBJ2-7,TRBV11-2,CASSQLAGGAYEQYF,TGTGCCAGCAGCCAACTAGCGGGAGGAGCCTACGAGCAGTACTTC
NA,TRBD1,TRBJ2-7,TRBV29-1,CSVGQQGLYEQYF,TGCAGCGTTGGACAACAGGGGTTATACGAGCAGTACTTC
NA,TRBD2,TRBJ2-1,TRBV10-1,CASTTSLERGAYNEQFF,TGCGCCAGCACAACGTCTTTGGAGCGGGGGGCATACAATGAGCAGTTCTTC
NA,NA,TRBJ1-5,TRBV6-5,CASRDRTGNQPQHF,TGTGCCAGCAGGGATCGAACAGGTAATCAGCCCCAGCATTTT
NA,TRBD2,TRBJ2-7,TRBV9,CASSVGLAETYEQYF,TGTGCCAGCAGCGTTGGACTAGCGGAGACCTACGAGCAGTATTTC
NA,NA,TRBJ2-5,TRBV6-5,CASSYSTSGKEQYF,TGTGCCAGCAGTTACTCGACTAGTGGTAAAGAGCAGTACTTC
NA,NA,TRBJ2-7,TRBV21-1,CASSKEAPAGDRGPYEQYF,TGTGCCAGCAGCAAAGAGGCGCCGGCTGGGGACAGGGGTCCCTACGAGCAGTACTTC
NA,NA,TRBJ1-1,TRBV11-3,CASSPTWNTEAFF,TGTGCCAGCAGCCCAACATGGAACACTGAAGCTTTCTTT
NA,TRBD2,TRBJ2-7,TRBV27,CASSLSGLAFHEQYF,TGTGCCAGCAGTTTATCCGGACTAGCGTTCCACGAGCAGTACTTC
few,NA,TRBJ1-1,TRBV6-5,CASSYSSRTEAFF,TGTGCCAGCAGTTACTCATCGCGGACTGAAGCTTTCTTT
NA,TRBD1,TRBJ1-1,TRBV5-4,CASSRNDRVKAFF,TGTGCCAGCAGCAGGAACGACAGGGTTAAAGCTTTCTTT
NA,NA,TRBJ1-5,TRBV19,CASRKQTSNQPQHF,TGTGCCAGTAGGAAACAAACTAGCAATCAGCCCCAGCATTTT
NA,TRBD1,TRBJ2-6,TRBV7-3,CASSSGQPSGANVLTF,TGTGCCAGCAGCTCGGGACAGCCCTCTGGGGCCAACGTCCTGACTTTC
NA,TRBD2,TRBJ2-1,TRBV28,CASISTSGRAPPNEQFF,TGTGCCAGCATATCGACTAGCGGGAGGGCCCCGCCCAATGAGCAGTTCTTC
NA,NA,TRBJ2-5,TRBV7-6,CASSAEETQYF,TGTGCCAGCAGCGCAGAAGAGACCCAGTACTTC